These 4 T cell receptor beta chains share one sample of origin, sequenced in a study of cytomegalovirus exposure and HLA in healthy donors. It was with 60 Vbeta and 13 Jbeta primers that the PCR ran. Assay used: immunoSEQ multiplex PCR; TCRdb lists only in-frame clones, some missing. The table includes 100,000 to 150,000 clones, about three quarters detected once. Material: PBMCs. These receptors all come from a woman aged 40 to 50 in good health and CMV-seropositive.

CDR3 DNA sequence: TGTGCCAGCAGACCCTTCAGGACACCATCCTACGAGCAGTACTTC. Protein sequence: CASRPFRTPSYEQYF. V usage is TRBV6-5 and J usage is TRBJ2-7; D perhaps matches TRBD1 (5 bases). The V end lost 6 bases, the J end lost 1 base, and 16 bases lay between the germline ends. Germline CDR1 is MNHEY and CDR2 is SVGAGI. The CDR3 totals 15 residues.

The chain has TRBV10-2 and TRBJ2-3; TRBD2 matches at 8 bases. Trimming took 5 bases from V and 0 from J; bases not matched to a gene: 4. The CDR3 extends over 15 amino acids. In germline, CDR1 is WSHSY, CDR2 SAAADI. The CDR3 DNA follows: TGCGCCAGCAGTCTCCAGCGGGGGAGCACAGATACGCAGTATTTT. This codes for CASSLQRGSTDTQYF.

Only one count was recorded for this clone. The DNA of the CDR3 is TGTGCCAGCTCACGCACAGGGGTTTCACCCCTCCACTTT. Its translation: CASSRTGVSPLHF. The chain links TRBV18 to TRBJ1-6, with 7 nucleotides matching TRBD1. Germline CDR1 and CDR2: KGHSH and LQKENI. CDR3 length equals 13 residues. The junction had 3 bases not matched to a gene; V was cut back by 4 bases and J by 9 bases.

The V gene is TRBV6-1, the J gene TRBJ2-5, with D possibly being TRBD2 (6 bases). The end of the DNA aligns better with TRBJ2-7, so the J call may be wrong. This CDR3 is built from 15 residues. CDR1 and CDR2 (germline): MNHNS, SASEGT. This CDR3 is CASILIARGNYEQYF. CDR3 bases: TGTGCCAGCATTTTAATTGCCCGCGGGAACTACGAGCAGTACTTC.